Each of the 5 T cell receptor beta chains below was sequenced from the same sample in a study of CD8 T cells in Susac syndrome. Random hexamers were used to reverse transcribe the RNA input (about 0.5 to 1 ug). Each CDR3 protein gets one entry after TCRdb re-called the immunoSEQ multiplex PCR reads with MiXCR. The sample lists around 150,000 distinct CDR3 sequences; over 90% were seen once. The sample comprised CD4+ T cells from PBMCs. These receptors all stem from a human donor with Susac syndrome.

CDR3 coding DNA: TGCAGCGTTGGGGCGGGAGGTCGGGAGCAGTACTTC. It yields the protein CSVGAGGREQYF. The V and J genes are TRBV29-1 and TRBJ2-7; 8 bases agree with TRBD2. The CDR3 is 12 amino acids. Germline lookup yields CDR1 SQVTM and CDR2 ANQGSEA. V was pared by 4 bases and J by 7 bases, with 6 bases of the junction left unmatched.

The chain combines TRBV6-2 or TRBV6-3 with TRBJ2-7; 13 bases fit TRBD2. J gave up 2 bases and V 5 bases, and 6 bases lay outside the gene matches. The CDR3 contains 16 residues. The germline gives CDR1 MNHEY, CDR2 SVGEGT. The CDR3 DNA reads as TGTGCCAGCAGTGAGACTAGCGGGGGGCCTCCCTACGAGCAGTACTTC. It translates to CASSETSGGPPYEQYF.

This sequence joins TRBV4-1 and TRBJ1-1; D ambiguous. The ends were cut back, 1 base at V and 1 base at J, with 10 bases in the middle. The CDR3 runs 15 residues. Germline CDR1 reads MGHRA; CDR2 reads YSYEKL. CDR3 nucleotides: TGCGCCAGCAGCCAAGTATTCAGCCAGAACACTGAAGCTTTCTTT. This gives the protein CASSQVFSQNTEAFF.

The rearrangement joins TRBV12-3 or TRBV12-4 to TRBJ2-1; D is perhaps TRBD2 (6 bases). The CDR3 length is 14 residues. Trimming took 6 bases from V and 0 from J, leaving 9 bases between them. CDR3 bases: TGTGCCAGCAGCCCGACTAGCTCCTACAATGAGCAGTTCTTC. Residues: CASSPTSSYNEQFF.

The rearrangement joins TRBV6-5 to TRBJ1-6; 7 bases align to TRBD1. Trimming cost V 6 bases and J 6 bases; bases outside gene matches: 8. This CDR3 has 15 amino acids. CDR1 is MNHEY and CDR2 is SVGAGI in the germline V gene. As DNA, the CDR3 is TGTGCCAGCAGCGCAAGCGGGACAGTTAATTCACCCCTCCACTTT. As protein: CASSASGTVNSPLHF.